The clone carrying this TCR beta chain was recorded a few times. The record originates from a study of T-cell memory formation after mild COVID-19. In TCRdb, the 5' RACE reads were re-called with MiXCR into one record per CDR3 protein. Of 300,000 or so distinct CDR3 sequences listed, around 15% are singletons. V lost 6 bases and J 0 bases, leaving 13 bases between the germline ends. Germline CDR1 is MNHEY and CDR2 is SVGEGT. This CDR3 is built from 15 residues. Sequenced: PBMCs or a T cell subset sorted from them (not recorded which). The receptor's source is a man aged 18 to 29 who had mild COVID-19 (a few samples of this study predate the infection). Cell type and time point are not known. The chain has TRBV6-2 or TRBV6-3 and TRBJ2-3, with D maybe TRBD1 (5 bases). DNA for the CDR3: TGTGCCAGCAGCCATAGGACACCGAGCACAGATACGCAGTATTTT. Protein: CASSHRTPSTDTQYF.